The TCR beta chain under discussion was sequenced for a study of CD8+ T cells in alopecia areata. Study as a whole: Administration of oral tofacitinib to treated patients was at 5 to 10 mg twice daily. Whole-study results and caveats: Sharing of TCRs across patients appeared less clear than in mice, possibly for HLA-related reasons. In lesional scalp, particularly from alopecia totalis/universalis, clonality was higher than in normal scalp.

Obtained from alopecia areata patients were lesional scalp punch biopsies along with peripheral blood. Concerning this clone: Antigen: not known.

Sequencing templates came from extracted RNA that was reverse transcribed into cDNA. Measured with immunoSEQ multiplex PCR; TCRdb has only the in-frame clones, and not every one. Of about 15,000 clones detected, less than 70% appear once; the ten largest clones hold 12%. V dropped 8 bases and J dropped 5 bases, with 20 bases sitting between them. The CDR3 is 15 residues long. CDR1 and CDR2 (germline): SNHLY, FYNNEI. The J gene is TRBJ2-3, the V gene TRBV2; weak D call: TRBD1 (5 bases). The source is a human donor with alopecia areata. What was sequenced was skin. Here the CDR3 reads CASREPRGAGDTQYF. CDR3 DNA sequence: TGTGCCAGCCGAGAACCCCGTGGGGCTGGAGATACGCAGTATTTT.